The clone carrying this T cell receptor beta chain has just one count. The antigen remains undetermined. This CDR3 spans 13 amino acids. The germline CDR1 and CDR2 sequences are SQVTM and ANQGSEA. V lost 4 bases and J 7 bases, leaving 14 bases between the germline ends. The source of the sample is a study of cytomegalovirus exposure and HLA in healthy donors. 13 Jbeta primers and 60 Vbeta primers were used for the PCR. The repertoire was sequenced with immunoSEQ multiplex PCR; TCRdb's copy has only in-frame clones and lacks some. The table lists 110,000 or so clones, 65% to 85% of them singletons. Broader study findings: The study labeled 180 or so TCR beta chains cytomegalovirus-associated. Within an earlier analysis, most TCR beta V segments proved productive either about 87% or about 30% of the time.

The source of this sequence is a male donor in good health and CMV-seronegative. Sequenced material: PBMCs. This sequence joins TRBV29-1 and TRBJ1-5, with D possibly being TRBD1 (6 bases). The CDR3 DNA reads as TGCAGCGTTGGATCAGGGGAAAGGCAGCCCCAGCATTTT. Amino acid sequence: CSVGSGERQPQHF.